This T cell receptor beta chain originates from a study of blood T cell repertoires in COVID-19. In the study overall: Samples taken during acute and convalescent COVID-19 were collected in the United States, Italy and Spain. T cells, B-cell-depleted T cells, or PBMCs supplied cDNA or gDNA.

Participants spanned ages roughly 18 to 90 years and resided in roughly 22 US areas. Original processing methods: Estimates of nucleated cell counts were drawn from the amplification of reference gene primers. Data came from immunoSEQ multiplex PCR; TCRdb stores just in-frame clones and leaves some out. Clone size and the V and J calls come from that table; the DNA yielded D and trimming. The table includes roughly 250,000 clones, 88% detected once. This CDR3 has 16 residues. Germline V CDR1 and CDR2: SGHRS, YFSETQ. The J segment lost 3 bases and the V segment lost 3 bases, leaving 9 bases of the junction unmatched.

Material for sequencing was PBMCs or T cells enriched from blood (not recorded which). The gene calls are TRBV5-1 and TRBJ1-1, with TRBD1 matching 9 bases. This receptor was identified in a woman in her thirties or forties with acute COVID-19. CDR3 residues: CASSSNLRDRDTEAFF. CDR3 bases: TGCGCCAGCAGCTCCAACCTTCGGGACAGGGACACTGAAGCTTTCTTT.